At least ten counts were recorded for the clone carrying this T cell receptor (beta chain). CDR3 size: 15 residues. The ends lost 6 bases at V and 1 base at J; junction bases unmatched: 4. Germline assignment: CDR1 MNHEY and CDR2 SVGAGI. Amplified material comprised TCR beta CDR3 regions derived from RNA transcripts. First-round RT-PCR employed HTBI primers, with a second-round multiplex PCR after it. TCRdb re-analysed the multiplex PCR reads in MiXCR, keeping a single row per CDR3 protein. Of 300,000 to 500,000 distinct CDR3 sequences detected, 15% appear once; the ten largest clones hold 5.5% to 8%. Stable hyperthyroidism meant no progression to ophthalmopathy within 18 months of follow-up. Certain patients, namely those with other autoimmune diseases, uncontrolled infections, pregnancy or lactation, were excluded. This sample is drawn from a study of Graves' ophthalmopathy and Graves' hyperthyroidism.

V gene TRBV6-5 combines with J gene TRBJ1-5; 9 bases fit TRBD1. The sequenced sample consisted of peripheral blood. The TCR sequence derives from a woman aged 18-35 years with stable Graves' hyperthyroidism. CDR3 amino acids: CASSLGQGSNQPQHF. CDR3 coding DNA: TGTGCCAGCAGCCTTGGACAGGGGAGCAATCAGCCCCAGCATTTT.